This entry is about one T cell receptor beta chain. Its cognate antigen has yet to be identified. Per-base quality was not reported, and no clone a single base away is much larger than it. TCRbeta CDR3 regions were amplified from genomic DNA by means of the immunoSEQ Assay, a bias-controlled multiplex PCR. Concerning the study's data processing: Within the assay, amplification of reference gene primers was used to estimate how many nucleated cells each sample contained. Sequence reads were collapsed and filtered to measure the absolute abundance of every unique TCRbeta CDR3 rearrangement. For each sample, productive Simpson clonality was calculated as the square root of Simpson's diversity index over productive rearrangements. Entries here come from immuneACCESS through TCRdb and include only in-frame sequences with V and J called. Some clones fail to appear in such tables; in the studies checked, an unresolved V gene covers under half of the shortfall, and the cause of the remainder is unknown. V and J calls and clone size are those listed in that table; D and trimming were worked out from the DNA. For this sample the table gives roughly 120,000 clones, of which approximately 81% were detected only once. The leading ten clones occupy about 1.3% of the sample.

The sample belongs to a study of blood T cell repertoires in COVID-19 (TCRdb year 2020). Regarding the research as a whole: Samples from collaborators originated in the United States, Italy and Spain and spanned both the acute and convalescent phases of COVID-19. A de-identified subject ID, COVID-19 status, age in years and sex were almost always included in the sample metadata. The samples were drawn from the first 160 participants of the ongoing ImmuneRACE study and from 950 to 1,500 subjects provided by 6 global collaborators. A freely available public database, intended as a resource for researchers studying the immune response to SARS-CoV-2, is where the repertoires were released. Where available, HLA class I and class II types were obtained from metadata supplied by the sample provider rather than from assay-based typing. Subjects who had been exposed to COVID-19, were actively infected with it, or had recovered from it provided the deeply sampled blood TCRbeta repertoires that made up the dataset. The prospective study material was composed of cDNA or gDNA derived from T cells, B-cell-depleted T cells, or PBMCs. What the authors observed across the whole study: The amount of clinical and demographic metadata varied by source and participant and was provided uncurated.

The germline ends are 15 bases apart after V is trimmed by 6 bases and J by 0 bases. The CDR3 covers 14 residues, taking in both the cysteine and the phenylalanine. The CDR3 DNA has 42 bases and is translated from base 1. Sequences SQVTM (CDR1) and ANQGSEA (CDR2) are obtained from the germline V gene. Each collaborating institution followed its own protocols to collect whole blood in K2EDTA tubes. For TCRbeta analysis, collaborators shipped samples in one of three forms: frozen whole blood, isolated PBMCs, or DNA extracted from either of those sample types. This clonotype originated in a man between 35 and 55 years old with acute or convalescent COVID-19. Rearrangement joined TRBV29-1 to TRBJ2-7; D gene: possibly TRBD2, on 6 matching bases. The sequenced sample was peripheral blood. The encoded CDR3 is CSVQGRGSSYEQYF. In nucleotide form, the sequence is TGCAGCGTCCAGGGCCGGGGGAGCTCCTACGAGCAGTACTTC.